Below, 20 T cell receptor beta chains from the same sample are listed, as sequenced in a study of cytotoxic CD8 clonotypes in ibrutinib-treated CLL. Here immunoSEQ multiplex PCR was the method, and the copy in TCRdb shows in-frame clones only, minus some. In the table there are 140,000 to 150,000 clones, about 70% of which are singletons. The sample here was PBMCs, taken after 24 months of ibrutinib treatment. The receptors come from a human donor with chronic lymphocytic leukemia.

With respect to this clone: The identical CDR3 is also encoded by other nucleotide sequences in the sample. This CDR3 is CASSPPGSYNSPLHF. DNA of the CDR3: TGTGCCAGCTCACCGCCAGGATCCTATAATTCACCCCTCCACTTT. V gene TRBV18 combines with J gene TRBJ1-6, with D uncertain. The germline CDR1 and CDR2 sequences are KGHSH and LQKENI. The CDR3 length is 15 residues. Between the trimmed V and J ends, which lost 3 bases and 1 base, there was a span of 7 bases.

The chain uses TRBV2 and TRBJ2-1, with a possible D match to TRBD2 (6 bases). CDR1 and CDR2 (germline): SNHLY, FYNNEI. Between the trimmed V and J ends, which lost 2 bases and 2 bases, there was a span of 16 bases. The CDR3 loop spans 17 amino acids. CDR3 nucleotide sequence: TGTGCCAGCAGTGAAAGGGTCGTGCTAGCGCCCTACAATGAGCAGTTCTTC. Translated: CASSERVVLAPYNEQFF.

The gene calls are TRBV21-1 and TRBJ2-1. TRBV21-1 is a known pseudogene. This CDR3 has 16 residues. The DNA for the CDR3 is TGTGCCAGCAGCAAAGAGCCGGGTTCAGGATCGGGTGAGCAGTTCTTC. Protein sequence: CASSKEPGSGSGEQFF.

The chain carries TRBV18 and TRBJ2-5, with D unresolved. The CDR3 is 13 residues long. CDR1 is KGHSH, CDR2 LQKENI, per germline. V lost 3 bases and J lost 0, with 5 bases in between. The CDR3 bases are TGTGCCAGCTCACCCGACTACCAAGAGACCCAGTACTTC. Translating gives CASSPDYQETQYF. Full variable domain (missing parts from reference TRBV18 and TRBJ2-5): NAGVMQNPRHLVRRRGQEARLRCSPMKGHSHVYWYRQLPEEGLKFMVYLQKENIIDESGMPKERFSAEFPKEGPSILRIQQVVRGDSAAYFCASSPDYQETQYFGPGTRLLVL.

The rearrangement links TRBV10-2 to TRBJ2-7, with 12 bases that match TRBD1. In germline, CDR1 is WSHSY, CDR2 SAAADI. Trimming took 4 bases from V and 2 from J; bases not matched to a gene: 0. CDR3 size: 14 residues. DNA of the CDR3: TGCGCCAGCAGTGGGGACAGGGGGCCCTACGAGCAGTACTTC. Amino acid sequence: CASSGDRGPYEQYF.

In its sample, this clone was seen once. The chain combines TRBV4-2 with TRBJ1-3; D is uncertain. The CDR3 loop spans 15 amino acids. CDR1 LGHNA and CDR2 YNFKEQ come from the germline V gene. V lost 4 bases and J 2 bases, leaving 12 bases between the germline ends. The CDR3 protein is CASSRAEGTGNTIYF. The CDR3 bases are TGTGCCAGCAGCCGTGCTGAGGGAACTGGAAACACCATATATTTT.

J is TRBJ2-1 and V is TRBV29-1; no clear D. Germline values: CDR1 SQVTM, CDR2 ANQGSEA. The CDR3 sequence is 14 residues long. Trimming removed 6 bases at V and 0 bases at J, with 12 bases between. CDR3 in amino acids: CSVAVASSYNEQFF. DNA of the CDR3: TGCAGCGTCGCTGTTGCGAGCTCCTACAATGAGCAGTTCTTC.

The chain employs TRBV28 and TRBJ1-2; D gene uncertain. The ends were cut back, 2 bases at V and 4 bases at J, with 14 bases in the middle. Germline values: CDR1 MDHEN, CDR2 SYDVKM. The CDR3 is 15 amino acids. The DNA for the CDR3 is TGTGCCAGCAGTTTAGCGGGCAGTGGTCGCTATGGCTACACCTTC. Encoded protein: CASSLAGSGRYGYTF.

A single count supports this clone. This chain uses TRBV6-4 with TRBJ2-4, with 7 bases aligning to TRBD2. The V segment lost 3 bases and the J segment 3 bases; nucleotides outside the gene matches: 14. The germline V gene has CDR1 MRHNA and CDR2 SNTAGT. This CDR3 is 18 amino acids long. The CDR3 region has the DNA TGTGCCAGCAGTGAGCGGCGGAGACTAGCTGAGGACAAAAACATTCAGTACTTC. It translates to CASSERRRLAEDKNIQYF.

The chain has TRBV28 and TRBJ1-1; D not certain. CDR1 and CDR2 from the germline V gene are MDHEN and SYDVKM. Trimming shortened V by 6 bases and J by 4 bases, and 21 bases separated the two germline ends. The CDR3 has 16 residues. CDR3: CASSPIPTTAGTEAFF. The CDR3 DNA sequence: TGTGCCAGCAGCCCAATACCCACTACGGCGGGCACTGAAGCTTTCTTT.

This chain joins TRBV4-3 and TRBJ1-6; D is ambiguous. Germline V gives CDR1 LGHNA, CDR2 YSLEER. CDR3 length: 16 amino acids. The V and J ends lost 0 bases and 1 base respectively, with 7 bases between them. Here the CDR3 DNA reads TGCGCCAGCAGCCAAGATATCATGTCCTATAATTCACCCCTCCACTTT. This gives the protein CASSQDIMSYNSPLHF.

This clone occurred once. The CDR3 here is CASSSLGPTNEKLFF. The CDR3 nucleotides are TGTGCCAGCAGTTCTCTGGGGCCAACTAATGAAAAACTGTTTTTT. The chain recombines TRBV27 with TRBJ1-4, with a possible D match to TRBD1 (5 bases). Germline V gene data show CDR1 as MNHEY and CDR2 as SMNVEV (reference sequence). V lost 4 bases, J lost 0 bases, and 9 bases lay in between. CDR3 length: 15 amino acids.

The rearrangement uses TRBV7-3 and TRBJ2-2, with D possibly called TRBD1 or TRBD2 (5 bases each). In germline, CDR1 is SGHTA, CDR2 FQGTGA. The length of the CDR3 is 15 residues. The V gene lost 1 base and the J gene lost 7 bases, with 13 bases spanning the gap. CDR3 sequence reads: CASSLIGAGGGELFF. CDR3 in DNA: TGTGCCAGCAGCTTAATTGGGGCTGGAGGCGGGGAGCTGTTTTTT.

The V and J genes are TRBV7-2 and TRBJ2-7; D might be TRBD2 (6 bases). Germline-derived CDR1 and CDR2 are SGHTA and FQGNSA. V gave up 3 bases and J gave up 7 bases, with 19 bases separating them. The CDR3 totals 15 residues. The CDR3 spells CASSFGPGAAGEQYF. The CDR3 nucleotides are TGTGCCAGCAGCTTCGGGCCCGGTGCGGCGGGGGAGCAGTACTTC.

The gene calls are TRBV6-4 and TRBJ1-1; D may be TRBD1 (6 bases). The CDR3 is made up of 13 amino acids. V was pared by 3 bases and J by 7 bases, with 12 bases between. The germline CDR1 and CDR2 sequences are MRHNA and SNTAGT. The CDR3 DNA reads TGTGCCAGCAGTGAGAGGGGGGCGGGTGAAGCTTTCTTT. Translating gives CASSERGAGEAFF.

This chain uses TRBV2 with TRBJ2-1; 10 bases are a match to TRBD2. Germline V CDR1 and CDR2: SNHLY, FYNNEI. V was clipped by 8 bases and J by 4 bases; unmatched bases: 5. The CDR3 totals 14 residues. The CDR3 here is CASGGTSVYNEQFF. The CDR3 DNA reads TGTGCCAGCGGGGGGACTAGCGTTTACAATGAGCAGTTCTTC.

V gene TRBV5-6 combines with J gene TRBJ2-3; D uncertain. Germline V gene data show CDR1 as SGHDT and CDR2 as YYEEEE. The CDR3 is made up of 14 amino acids. V lost 1 base and J 0 bases, leaving 6 bases between the germline ends. CDR3 loop: CASSLIDSTDTQYF. Here the CDR3 DNA reads TGTGCCAGCAGCTTGATCGACAGCACAGATACGCAGTATTTT.

V gene TRBV4-1 combines with J gene TRBJ2-1; D assignment may be TRBD1 or TRBD2 (5 bases each). Germline lookup yields CDR1 MGHRA and CDR2 YSYEKL. Between the trimmed V and J ends, which lost 0 bases and 0 bases, there was a span of 12 bases. CDR3 size: 17 residues. The chain's CDR3 is CASSQDRGPSSYNEQFF. CDR3 DNA: TGCGCCAGCAGCCAAGATAGGGGACCCAGCTCCTACAATGAGCAGTTCTTC.

Remarks on this clone: The sample carries other DNA sequences with the same CDR3. The chain uses TRBV6-5 and TRBJ2-7; TRBD1 matches 8 bases. CDR3 size: 15 residues. From germline, CDR1 is MNHEY and CDR2 SVGAGI. V shed 0 bases, J shed 4 bases, and the junction held 5 bases outside the gene matches. Here the CDR3 reads CASSYSPGQGYEQYF. Written as DNA, the CDR3 is TGTGCCAGCAGTTACTCACCCGGACAGGGTTACGAGCAGTACTTC.

The CDR3 protein is CAITKDRAGYGYTF. CDR3 bases: TGTGCCATCACAAAGGACAGGGCGGGCTATGGCTACACCTTC. V gene TRBV2 combines with J gene TRBJ1-2; 8 bases agree with TRBD1. This CDR3 spans 14 amino acids. Per germline, CDR1 SNHLY and CDR2 FYNNEI. Unmatched junction bases numbered 11, after V lost 10 bases and J lost 4 bases.